The rows below give T cell receptor beta chains drawn from one sample of a study of beta chain features in type 1 diabetes. Measured with immunoSEQ multiplex PCR; TCRdb has only the in-frame clones, and not every one. The table includes roughly 340,000 clones, approximately 12% detected once. The source material was naive CD4+ T cells from blood. The receptors shown here come from a young woman with type 1 diabetes. Both conserved end residues are part of each CDR3. The D gene is left open where the match is weak. Clone size, where shown, is once, few, many, or a class for clones that have expanded.

clone size: NA; J gene: TRBJ2-3; D gene: NA; V gene: TRBV7-2; CDR3 protein: CASSLSGWPDTQYF; CDR3 DNA: TGTGCCAGCAGCTTAAGCGGATGGCCGGATACGCAGTATTTT
clone size: few; J gene: TRBJ2-5; D gene: NA; V gene: TRBV28; CDR3 protein: CASSAQWGRTQYF; CDR3 DNA: TGTGCCAGCAGTGCCCAGTGGGGGCGGACCCAGTACTTC
clone size: few; J gene: TRBJ1-2; D gene: TRBD1; V gene: TRBV27; CDR3 protein: CASRDRTYGYTF; CDR3 DNA: TGTGCCAGCAGGGACAGGACTTATGGCTACACCTTC
clone size: NA; J gene: TRBJ2-1; D gene: TRBD2; V gene: TRBV19; CDR3 protein: CASSSRTSGSTREQFF; CDR3 DNA: TGTGCCAGTAGTTCCCGGACTAGCGGGAGTACACGTGAGCAGTTCTTC
clone size: NA; J gene: TRBJ2-1; D gene: TRBD2; V gene: TRBV6-1; CDR3 protein: CASSEGTSGYNEQFF; CDR3 DNA: TGTGCCAGCAGTGAAGGGACTAGCGGCTACAATGAGCAGTTCTTC
clone size: few; J gene: TRBJ2-7; D gene: NA; V gene: TRBV10-3; CDR3 protein: CAIRYSSNKGEQYF; CDR3 DNA: TGTGCCATCAGGTACTCTAGCAACAAGGGTGAGCAGTACTTC
clone size: few; J gene: TRBJ2-5; D gene: TRBD2; V gene: TRBV5-1; CDR3 protein: CASSGTSGQRTQYF; CDR3 DNA: TGCGCCAGCAGCGGGACTAGCGGGCAACGGACCCAGTACTTC
clone size: NA; J gene: TRBJ2-3; D gene: NA; V gene: TRBV5-1; CDR3 protein: CASVQGIQGGTQYF; CDR3 DNA: TGCGCCAGCGTACAGGGAATCCAGGGGGGTACGCAGTATTTT
clone size: few; J gene: TRBJ2-7; D gene: NA; V gene: TRBV30; CDR3 protein: CACLLRTAYEQYF; CDR3 DNA: TGTGCCTGCCTCCTTCGGACAGCCTACGAGCAGTACTTC
clone size: NA; J gene: TRBJ1-5; D gene: NA; V gene: TRBV2; CDR3 protein: CASSPPGHLSQPQHF; CDR3 DNA: TGTGCCAGCAGTCCTCCGGGACATCTTTCACAGCCCCAGCATTTT
clone size: NA; J gene: TRBJ2-3; D gene: NA; V gene: TRBV27; CDR3 protein: CASSFSSASTDTQYF; CDR3 DNA: TGTGCCAGCAGTTTTTCCAGCGCTAGCACAGATACGCAGTATTTT
clone size: few; J gene: TRBJ2-1; D gene: TRBD1; V gene: TRBV28; CDR3 protein: CASSLLWQGEFF; CDR3 DNA: TGTGCCAGCAGTTTATTGTGGCAGGGGGAGTTCTTC
clone size: NA; J gene: TRBJ2-7; D gene: NA; V gene: TRBV28; CDR3 protein: CASSHADTPGEQYF; CDR3 DNA: TGTGCCAGCTCCCATGCGGACACCCCAGGCGAGCAGTACTTC
clone size: NA; J gene: TRBJ2-7; D gene: NA; V gene: TRBV7-9; CDR3 protein: CASSLVAGDHEQYF; CDR3 DNA: TGTGCCAGCAGCTTAGTGGCAGGGGACCACGAGCAGTACTTC
clone size: few; J gene: TRBJ1-1; D gene: NA; V gene: TRBV29-1; CDR3 protein: CSVELRIKNTEAFF; CDR3 DNA: TGCAGCGTTGAACTCAGGATTAAGAACACTGAAGCTTTCTTT
clone size: few; J gene: TRBJ2-7; D gene: TRBD1; V gene: TRBV27; CDR3 protein: CASSWDRAYEQYF; CDR3 DNA: TGTGCCAGCAGCTGGGACAGGGCTTACGAGCAGTACTTC
clone size: NA; J gene: TRBJ2-1; D gene: TRBD2; V gene: TRBV25-1; CDR3 protein: CASSDPRDRPGGEQFF; CDR3 DNA: TGTGCCAGCAGTGATCCCAGGGACCGCCCGGGAGGTGAGCAGTTCTTC
clone size: few; J gene: TRBJ1-1; D gene: NA; V gene: TRBV9; CDR3 protein: CASSAGQATEAFF; CDR3 DNA: TGTGCCAGCAGCGCGGGACAAGCCACTGAAGCTTTCTTT
clone size: few; J gene: TRBJ2-1; D gene: TRBD2; V gene: TRBV25-1; CDR3 protein: CASSAPGLAFEQFF; CDR3 DNA: TGTGCCAGCAGTGCCCCGGGACTAGCATTTGAGCAGTTCTTC
clone size: few; J gene: TRBJ2-1; D gene: TRBD2; V gene: TRBV9; CDR3 protein: CASSVDGTTYNEQFF; CDR3 DNA: TGTGCCAGCAGCGTAGACGGGACTACCTACAATGAGCAGTTCTTC
clone size: few; J gene: TRBJ1-5; D gene: TRBD1; V gene: TRBV15; CDR3 protein: CAKLSIRDRGDHQPQHF; CDR3 DNA: TGTGCCAAACTCTCCATTCGGGACAGGGGCGATCATCAGCCCCAGCATTTT
clone size: NA; J gene: TRBJ2-4; D gene: NA; V gene: TRBV4-1; CDR3 protein: CASSHVETSPLLKNIQYF; CDR3 DNA: TGCGCCAGCAGCCACGTGGAGACTAGTCCCTTACTCAAAAACATTCAGTACTTC
clone size: few; J gene: TRBJ2-3; D gene: TRBD2; V gene: TRBV7-2; CDR3 protein: CASSRAPGGLLSDTQYF; CDR3 DNA: TGTGCCAGCAGCCGAGCCCCGGGGGGACTCCTTTCAGATACGCAGTATTTT
clone size: few; J gene: TRBJ1-3; D gene: NA; V gene: TRBV20-1; CDR3 protein: CSARDANTIYF; CDR3 DNA: TGCAGTGCTAGAGATGCGAACACCATATATTTT
clone size: few; J gene: TRBJ2-5; D gene: TRBD2; V gene: TRBV6-5; CDR3 protein: CASSYSRASGRETQYF; CDR3 DNA: TGTGCCAGCAGTTACTCGCGCGCTAGCGGGAGAGAGACCCAGTACTTC
clone size: NA; J gene: TRBJ1-1; D gene: NA; V gene: TRBV18; CDR3 protein: CASSPQDRTLGEGAFF; CDR3 DNA: TGTGCCAGCTCACCCCAAGACAGGACCCTGGGGGAGGGCGCTTTCTTT
clone size: NA; J gene: TRBJ2-7; D gene: NA; V gene: TRBV28; CDR3 protein: CASSHGGPYPYEQYF; CDR3 DNA: TGTGCCAGCAGCCATGGCGGGCCCTACCCCTACGAGCAGTACTTC
clone size: NA; J gene: TRBJ2-1; D gene: NA; V gene: TRBV20-1; CDR3 protein: CSAAEIEQFF; CDR3 DNA: TGCAGTGCCGCGGAAATTGAGCAGTTCTTC
clone size: NA; J gene: TRBJ1-2; D gene: TRBD1; V gene: TRBV10-3; CDR3 protein: CAITSGQTYGYTF; CDR3 DNA: TGTGCCATCACCTCGGGACAGACATATGGCTACACCTTC
clone size: few; J gene: TRBJ1-5; D gene: NA; V gene: TRBV28; CDR3 protein: CASSTHQPQHF; CDR3 DNA: TGTGCCAGCAGTACTCATCAGCCCCAGCATTTT
clone size: NA; J gene: TRBJ2-3; D gene: NA; V gene: TRBV25-1; CDR3 protein: CASSWQGPDTQYF; CDR3 DNA: TGTGCCAGCTCGTGGCAGGGGCCAGATACGCAGTATTTT
clone size: NA; J gene: TRBJ2-5; D gene: NA; V gene: TRBV5-1; CDR3 protein: CASSLGVPETQYF; CDR3 DNA: TGCGCCAGCAGCTTAGGGGTCCCAGAGACCCAGTACTTC
clone size: NA; J gene: TRBJ2-7; D gene: NA; V gene: TRBV5-1; CDR3 protein: CASSFTSSYEQYF; CDR3 DNA: TGCGCCAGCAGCTTTACTAGCTCCTACGAGCAGTACTTC
clone size: NA; J gene: TRBJ2-4; D gene: TRBD2; V gene: TRBV11-3; CDR3 protein: CASSLAGLATQYF; CDR3 DNA: TGTGCCAGCAGCTTAGCCGGACTAGCTACCCAGTACTTC
clone size: NA; J gene: TRBJ2-7; D gene: TRBD1; V gene: TRBV4-3; CDR3 protein: CASSQEPGQGNYEQYF; CDR3 DNA: TGCGCCAGCAGCCAAGAACCGGGACAGGGGAACTACGAGCAGTACTTC
clone size: NA; J gene: TRBJ2-3; D gene: NA; V gene: TRBV7-6; CDR3 protein: CASSLYSATSTDTQYF; CDR3 DNA: TGTGCCAGCAGCCTATACAGTGCCACTAGCACAGATACGCAGTATTTT
clone size: few; J gene: TRBJ1-2; D gene: TRBD1; V gene: TRBV7-2; CDR3 protein: CASGPGTGGNWYGYTF; CDR3 DNA: TGTGCCAGCGGTCCCGGGACAGGGGGCAATTGGTATGGCTACACCTTC